This T cell receptor (beta chain) is drawn from a study of T cells after yellow fever vaccination. TCRdb re-called the 5' RACE reads with MiXCR, one entry per CDR3 protein. The table lists around 300,000 distinct CDR3 sequences, 10% to 15% of them singletons. This clonotype was found a few times. V was shortened by 3 bases and J by 0 bases, with 12 bases between the two germline ends. The CDR3 consists of 14 residues. In germline, CDR1 is SQVTM, CDR2 ANQGSEA. The chain combines TRBV29-1 with TRBJ2-7; TRBD1 might be the D (5 bases). The specimen was CD4+ T cells sorted from PBMCs, collected 45 days after the yellow fever booster vaccination. This receptor was obtained from a man between 25 and 39 years old who received the YFV17D yellow fever vaccine. The CDR3 loop is CSVETWGGSYEQYF. The CDR3 DNA follows: TGCAGCGTTGAGACTTGGGGCGGCTCCTACGAGCAGTACTTC.